This record concerns one T cell receptor (beta chain) sequence. Original handling: Estimation of nucleated cell counts was performed using reference gene primer amplification. Sequenced by immunoSEQ multiplex PCR; TCRdb stores in-frame clones only, minus some. The V and J calls and clone size are taken from that table; D and trimming were inferred from the DNA. The profile covers approximately 110,000 clones, with less than 75% appearing a single time and 0.7% to 1% taken by the ten largest. CDR3 length: 15 residues. This sample was included in a study of blood T cell repertoires in COVID-19. About the study: Both acute and convalescent COVID-19 samples were obtained from the United States, Italy and Spain. Sample material is recorded as cDNA or gDNA derived from T cells, B-cell-depleted T cells, or PBMCs.

The sequence came from a human donor with acute or convalescent COVID-19. The donor label of this sample is uncertain. The V call is TRBV21-1, the J call TRBJ1-4; the D segment call TRBD1 is taken from the table without a DNA check. TRBV21-1 is flagged as a pseudogene. The source material was peripheral blood. CDR3 residues: CASSTTGTANEKLFF. DNA of the CDR3: TGTGCCAGCAGCACAACCGGGACAGCTAATGAAAAACTGTTTTTT.